This TCR beta chain was found in a study of blood T cell repertoires in COVID-19 (dated by TCRdb to about 2020). As for the study more broadly: Samples from collaborators originated in the United States, Italy and Spain and spanned both the acute and convalescent phases of COVID-19. The prospective study material was composed of cDNA or gDNA derived from T cells, B-cell-depleted T cells, or PBMCs. The dataset comprised deeply sampled blood TCRbeta repertoires from subjects exposed to, actively infected with, or recovered from COVID-19. A freely available public database, intended as a resource for researchers studying the immune response to SARS-CoV-2, is where the repertoires were released. The samples were drawn from two sources: the first 160 participants of the ongoing ImmuneRACE study, and 1,000 to 1,500 subjects contributed by 6 global collaborators. Sample metadata almost always included a de-identified subject ID, COVID-19 status, age in years and sex. Where available, HLA class I and class II types were taken from metadata supplied by the sample provider and were not determined by assay-based typing.

The collaborating institutions used their own protocols to collect whole blood in K2EDTA tubes. For TCRbeta analysis, collaborator samples were shipped as frozen whole blood, as isolated PBMCs, or as DNA extracted from either sample type. TCRbeta CDR3 regions were amplified from genomic DNA using the immunoSEQ Assay, a bias-controlled multiplex PCR. Per the authors' processing: The number of nucleated cells in each sample was estimated by amplification of reference gene primers within the assay. Sequence reads were collapsed and filtered to measure the absolute abundance of every unique TCRbeta CDR3 rearrangement. Productive Simpson clonality was computed per sample as the square root of Simpson's diversity index over productive rearrangements. As stored in TCRdb, this immuneACCESS dataset retains in-frame rearrangements with V and J assigned. A fraction of the clones does not appear; measured against another copy, unresolved V genes explain less than half of the discrepancy, and the remainder lacks a known reason. The V and J calls and clone size are taken from that table; D and trimming were inferred from the DNA. Present in this sample are more than 300,000 clones, 65% to 85% of which were seen just once. The ten largest clonotypes hold about 1.2% of the sample.

The investigation overall reported the following: The quantity of clinical and demographic metadata differed by source and by participant and was supplied without curation.

Regarding this clone: Its specific antigen is unknown. Qualities for individual bases were not recorded, and no much larger clone is one base off.

The specimen was peripheral blood. This receptor was taken from a woman between 50 and 59 years old with acute or convalescent COVID-19.

CDR3 region: CASSYPDTPPDEQYF. Here is the DNA: TGTGCCAGCAGTTACCCGGACACCCCCCCTGACGAGCAGTACTTC. The chain links TRBV6-5 with TRBJ2-7, and TRBD1 may be the D gene, going by 5 matching bases. From its cysteine to its phenylalanine, the CDR3 spans 15 amino acids. CDR3 DNA is the only sequence kept; it has 45 bases, read in frame from the first base. From the germline V gene, CDR1 is MNHEY and CDR2 is SVGAGI. The V and J ends are trimmed by 2 bases and 5 bases, leaving 16 bases between them.